The 2 T cell receptor beta chains below come from one sample, sequenced in a study of blood T cell repertoires in COVID-19. The data were produced by immunoSEQ multiplex PCR, yet TCRdb's version contains in-frame clones alone and is incomplete. The sample comprises approximately 71,000 clones, around 80% of which are singletons, and approximately 13% rests with the top ten. The sequenced sample consisted of peripheral blood. These TCRs come from a woman older than 75 with acute or convalescent COVID-19.

The V and J genes are TRBV11-2 and TRBJ2-7; TRBD1 matches 8 bases. CDR1 is SGHAT, CDR2 FQNNGV, per germline. This CDR3 region has 14 residues. Unmatched junction bases numbered 9, after V lost 5 bases and J lost 6 bases. CDR3 residues: CASSPPGQVREQYF. CDR3 coding DNA: TGTGCCAGCAGCCCCCCGGGACAGGTTCGCGAGCAGTACTTC.

In this sample, this clone turned up a few times. The chain uses TRBV7-9 and TRBJ2-6; D is unclear. The CDR3 consists of 14 residues. The ends were cut back, 2 bases at V and 4 bases at J, with 6 bases in the middle. The V gene's germline CDR1 is SEHNR and CDR2 FQNEAQ (reference sequence). DNA for the CDR3: TGTGCCAGCAGCTTACAGGTCGGGGCCAACGTCCTGACTTTC. Protein product: CASSLQVGANVLTF.